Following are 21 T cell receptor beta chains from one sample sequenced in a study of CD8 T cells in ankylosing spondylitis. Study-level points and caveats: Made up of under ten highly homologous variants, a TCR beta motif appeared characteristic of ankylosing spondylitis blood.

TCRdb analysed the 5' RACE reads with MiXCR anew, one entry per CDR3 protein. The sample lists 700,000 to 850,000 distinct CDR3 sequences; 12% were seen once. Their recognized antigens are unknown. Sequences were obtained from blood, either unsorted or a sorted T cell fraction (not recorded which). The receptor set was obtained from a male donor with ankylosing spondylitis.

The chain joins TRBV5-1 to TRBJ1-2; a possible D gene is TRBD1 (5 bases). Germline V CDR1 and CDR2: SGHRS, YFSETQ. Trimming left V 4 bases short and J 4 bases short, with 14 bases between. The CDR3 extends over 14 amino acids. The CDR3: CASSPETEFYGYTF. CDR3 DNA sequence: TGCGCCAGCAGCCCGGAGACAGAATTCTATGGCTACACCTTC.

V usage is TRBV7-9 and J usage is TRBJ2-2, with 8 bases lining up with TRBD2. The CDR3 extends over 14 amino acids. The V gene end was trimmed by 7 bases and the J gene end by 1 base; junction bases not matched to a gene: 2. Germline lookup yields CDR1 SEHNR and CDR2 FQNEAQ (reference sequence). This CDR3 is CASKAGVNTGELFF. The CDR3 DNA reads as TGTGCCAGCAAAGCGGGAGTGAACACCGGGGAGCTGTTTTTT.

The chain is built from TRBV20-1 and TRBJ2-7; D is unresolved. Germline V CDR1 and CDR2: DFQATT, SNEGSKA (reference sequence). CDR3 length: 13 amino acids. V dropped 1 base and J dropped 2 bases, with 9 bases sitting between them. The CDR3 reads CSARAPSTYEQYF. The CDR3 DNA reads TGCAGTGCTAGAGCGCCTAGTACCTACGAGCAGTACTTC.

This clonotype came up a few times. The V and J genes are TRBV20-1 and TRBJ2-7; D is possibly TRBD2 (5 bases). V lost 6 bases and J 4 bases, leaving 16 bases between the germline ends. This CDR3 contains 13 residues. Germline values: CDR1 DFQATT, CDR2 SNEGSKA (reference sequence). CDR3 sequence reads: CSAYTFRGYEQYF. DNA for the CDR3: TGCAGTGCCTATACATTTAGAGGGTACGAGCAGTACTTC.

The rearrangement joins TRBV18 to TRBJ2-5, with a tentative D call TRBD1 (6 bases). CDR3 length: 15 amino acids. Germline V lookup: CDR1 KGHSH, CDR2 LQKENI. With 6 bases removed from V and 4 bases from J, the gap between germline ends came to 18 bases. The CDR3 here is CASSLIRQARETQYF. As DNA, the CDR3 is TGTGCCAGCTCGCTCATACGACAGGCCCGAGAGACCCAGTACTTC.

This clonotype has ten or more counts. CDR3 region: CASSPRLSNTGELFF. CDR3 DNA: TGTGCCAGCAGTCCCCGTTTGTCGAACACCGGGGAGCTGTTTTTT. This rearrangement joins TRBV27 to TRBJ2-2; no clear D gene. The CDR3 spans 15 residues. Deletions cut 5 bases from V and 0 bases from J, with 10 bases between. In germline, CDR1 is MNHEY, CDR2 SMNVEV (reference sequence).

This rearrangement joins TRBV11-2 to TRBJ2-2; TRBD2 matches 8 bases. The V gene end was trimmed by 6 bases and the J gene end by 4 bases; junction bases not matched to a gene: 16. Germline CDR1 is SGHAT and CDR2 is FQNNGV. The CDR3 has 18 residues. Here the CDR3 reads CASSSLPGTSLGTGELFF. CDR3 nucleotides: TGTGCCAGCAGTTCACTTCCCGGGACTAGTCTTGGCACCGGGGAGCTGTTTTTT.

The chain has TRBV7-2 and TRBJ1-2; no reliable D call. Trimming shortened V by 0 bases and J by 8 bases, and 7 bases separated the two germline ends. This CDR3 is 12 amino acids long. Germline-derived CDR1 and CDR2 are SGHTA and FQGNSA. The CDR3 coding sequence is TGTGCCAGCAGCTTAGCCACGGGAGGCTACACCTTC. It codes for CASSLATGGYTF.

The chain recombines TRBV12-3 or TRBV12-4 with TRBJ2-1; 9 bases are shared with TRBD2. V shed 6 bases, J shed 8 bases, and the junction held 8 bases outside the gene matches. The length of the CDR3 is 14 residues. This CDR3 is CASSDNSGSDEQFF. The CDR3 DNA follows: TGTGCCAGCAGCGACAATAGCGGGAGCGATGAGCAGTTCTTC.

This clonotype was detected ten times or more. In nucleotides, the CDR3 is TGCGCCAGCAGCCAAGATCGGGGACGGCGATCTGGGGCCAACGTCCTGACTTTC. It yields the protein CASSQDRGRRSGANVLTF. The rearrangement joins TRBV4-3 to TRBJ2-6; D might be TRBD1 or TRBD2, each matching 5 bases. This CDR3 is 18 amino acids long. The germline V and J ends were trimmed by 0 bases and 1 base, with 13 bases remaining between them. The germline V gene encodes CDR1 LGHNA and CDR2 YSLEER.

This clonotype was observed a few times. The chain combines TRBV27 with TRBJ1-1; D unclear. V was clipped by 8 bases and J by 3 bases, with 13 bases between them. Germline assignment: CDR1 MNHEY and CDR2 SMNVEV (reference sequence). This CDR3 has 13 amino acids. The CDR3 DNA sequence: TGTGCCAGCGGCCGTCGTAGGGACACTGAAGCTTTCTTT. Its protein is CASGRRRDTEAFF.

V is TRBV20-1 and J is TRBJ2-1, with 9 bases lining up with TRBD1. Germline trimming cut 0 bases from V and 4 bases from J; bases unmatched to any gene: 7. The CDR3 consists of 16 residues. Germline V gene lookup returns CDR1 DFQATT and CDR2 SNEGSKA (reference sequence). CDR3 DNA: TGCAGTGCTAGAGACGGTAGGGACAGGGCTTACAATGAGCAGTTCTTC. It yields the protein CSARDGRDRAYNEQFF.

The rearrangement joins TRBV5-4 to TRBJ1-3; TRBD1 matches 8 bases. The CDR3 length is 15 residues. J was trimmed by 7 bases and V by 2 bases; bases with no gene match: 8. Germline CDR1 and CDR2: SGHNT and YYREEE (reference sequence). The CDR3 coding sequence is TGTGCCAGCAGCTTCGGGTCAGGGGGCTCGAACACCATATATTTT. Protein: CASSFGSGGSNTIYF.

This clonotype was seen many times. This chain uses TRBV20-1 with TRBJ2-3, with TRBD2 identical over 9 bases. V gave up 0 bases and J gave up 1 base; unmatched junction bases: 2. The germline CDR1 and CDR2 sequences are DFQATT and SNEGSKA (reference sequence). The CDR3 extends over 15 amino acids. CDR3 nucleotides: TGCAGTGCTAGAGATCGGACTAGCGGCACAGATACGCAGTATTTT. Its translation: CSARDRTSGTDTQYF.

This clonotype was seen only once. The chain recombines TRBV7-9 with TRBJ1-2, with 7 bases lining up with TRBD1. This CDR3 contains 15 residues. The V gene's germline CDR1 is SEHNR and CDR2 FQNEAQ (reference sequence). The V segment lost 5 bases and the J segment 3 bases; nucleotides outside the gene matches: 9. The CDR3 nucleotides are TGTGCCAGCAGCCTCTATGACAGGGTCGACTATGGCTACACCTTC. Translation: CASSLYDRVDYGYTF. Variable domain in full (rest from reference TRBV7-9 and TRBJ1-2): DTGVSQNPRHKITKRGQNVTFRCDPISEHNRLYWYRQTLGQGPEFLTYFQNEAQLEKSRLLSDRFSAERPKGSFSTLEIQRTEQGDSAMYLCASSLYDRVDYGYTFGSGTRLTVV.

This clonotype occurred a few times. The CDR3 reads CASSHRGSDYGYTF. Written as DNA, the CDR3 is TGTGCCAGCAGTCACAGGGGGTCCGACTATGGCTACACCTTC. This sequence joins TRBV27 and TRBJ1-2, with 8 bases matching TRBD1. V shed 5 bases, J shed 3 bases, and the junction held 5 bases outside the gene matches. Germline CDR1 and CDR2: MNHEY and SMNVEV (reference sequence). The CDR3 contains 14 residues.

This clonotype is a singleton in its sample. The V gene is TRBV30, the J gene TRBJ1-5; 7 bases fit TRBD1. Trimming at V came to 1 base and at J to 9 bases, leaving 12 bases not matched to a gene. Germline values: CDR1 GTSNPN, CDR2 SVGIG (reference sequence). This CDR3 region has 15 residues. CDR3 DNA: TGTGCCTGGAGTGCCCCACGACAGGGAAAGGGGCCCCAGCATTTT. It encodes CAWSAPRQGKGPQHF. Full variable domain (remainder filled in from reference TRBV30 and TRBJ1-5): SQTIHQWPATLVQPVGSPLSLECTVEGTSNPNLYWYRQAAGRGLQLLFYSVGIGQISSEVPQNLSASRPQDRQFILSSKKLLLSDSGFYLCAWSAPRQGKGPQHFGDGTRLSIL.

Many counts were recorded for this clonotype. CDR3 protein: CASSLRGDPLYGYTF. CDR3 DNA: TGCGCCAGCAGCTTACGGGGTGATCCTTTATATGGCTACACCTTC. This sequence joins TRBV5-1 and TRBJ1-2; D gene unclear. This CDR3 is built from 15 residues. Germline CDR1 and CDR2: SGHRS and YFSETQ. Between the trimmed V and J ends, which lost 2 bases and 5 bases, there was a span of 16 bases.

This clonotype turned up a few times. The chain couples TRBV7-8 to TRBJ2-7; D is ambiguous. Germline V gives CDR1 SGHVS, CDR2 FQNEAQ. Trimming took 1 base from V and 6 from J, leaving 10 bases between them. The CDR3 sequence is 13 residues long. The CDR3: CASSLVIGAEQYF. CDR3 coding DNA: TGTGCCAGCAGCTTAGTAATAGGTGCCGAGCAGTACTTC.

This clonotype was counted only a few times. The CDR3 here is CSARGGGTDSPLHF. As DNA, the CDR3 is TGCAGTGCTAGAGGGGGAGGGACGGATTCACCCCTCCACTTT. The J gene is TRBJ1-6, the V gene TRBV20-1; D might be TRBD1 (5 bases). V lost 1 base and J lost 8, with 12 bases in between. Germline lookup yields CDR1 DFQATT and CDR2 SNEGSKA (reference sequence). This CDR3 has 14 residues.

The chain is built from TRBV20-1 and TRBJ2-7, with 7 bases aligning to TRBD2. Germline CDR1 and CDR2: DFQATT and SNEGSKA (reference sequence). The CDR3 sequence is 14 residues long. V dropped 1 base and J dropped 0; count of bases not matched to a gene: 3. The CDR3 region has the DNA TGCAGTGCTAGAGGGGGGGGAGTCTCCTACGAGCAGTACTTC. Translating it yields CSARGGGVSYEQYF.